The 17 T cell receptor beta chains presented below share a single source sample, sequenced in a study of cytomegalovirus exposure and HLA in healthy donors. PCR primers comprised 60 Vbeta and 13 Jbeta primers. The repertoire was sequenced with immunoSEQ multiplex PCR; TCRdb's copy has only in-frame clones and lacks some. There are about 130,000 clones in the sample; roughly three quarters occur only once, and 3.1% lies in the top ten. Sample: PBMCs. Source of these receptors: a man aged 30 to 45 in good health and CMV-seronegative.

A few counts support this clone. The chain uses TRBV2 and TRBJ1-4; perhaps TRBD1 as D (6 bases). The ends were cut back, 2 bases at V and 7 bases at J, with 8 bases in the middle. Germline-derived CDR1 and CDR2 are SNHLY and FYNNEI. The CDR3 sequence is 13 residues long. The CDR3 loop reads CASSEQDSEKLFF. As DNA, the CDR3 is TGTGCCAGCAGTGAACAGGACAGTGAAAAACTGTTTTTT.

The chain carries TRBV19 and TRBJ1-1, with a weak D call TRBD1 (6 bases). The ends were cut back, 8 bases at V and 4 bases at J, with 14 bases in the middle. This CDR3 is 13 amino acids long. The germline V gene encodes CDR1 LNHDA and CDR2 SQIVND (reference sequence). In DNA form, the CDR3 reads TGTGCCAGTCTAAAGGACAGTTTCACTGAAGCTTTCTTT. Amino acids: CASLKDSFTEAFF. Together with reference TRBV19 and TRBJ1-1, the CDR3 gives the full variable domain: DGGITQSPKYLFRKEGQNVTLSCEQNLNHDAMYWYRQDPGQGLRLIYYSQIVNDFQKGDIAEGYSVSREKKESFPLTVTSAQKNPTAFYLCASLKDSFTEAFFGQGTRLTVV.

This clone was detected a few times. This rearrangement joins TRBV5-1 to TRBJ2-1; 7 nucleotides match TRBD2. The CDR3 runs 13 residues. V shed 4 bases, J shed 8 bases, and the junction held 6 bases outside the gene matches. Germline values: CDR1 SGHRS, CDR2 YFSETQ. The CDR3 region has the DNA TGCGCCAGCAGCCCCGGGGGGAGGGATGAGCAGTTCTTC. Its protein product is CASSPGGRDEQFF.

CDR3 in DNA: TGTGCCAGCATAGACAGGACTAGCGGGAACCGCTACGAGCAGTACTTC. Its protein is CASIDRTSGNRYEQYF. The chain has TRBV2 and TRBJ2-7; 12 nucleotides agree with TRBD2. V gave up 7 bases and J gave up 3 bases; unmatched junction bases: 10. Per the germline V gene, CDR1 is SNHLY and CDR2 is FYNNEI. This CDR3 is 16 amino acids long.

The chain joins TRBV4-1 to TRBJ1-2, with D perhaps matching TRBD1 (5 bases). V was shortened by 0 bases and J by 8 bases, with 10 bases between the two germline ends. CDR1 is MGHRA and CDR2 is YSYEKL in the germline V gene. CDR3 size: 13 residues. The CDR3 DNA is TGCGCCAGCAGCCAAGACTCGGCAGGGGGCTACACCTTC. This encodes CASSQDSAGGYTF.

The chain couples TRBV11-3 to TRBJ2-1, with unresolved D. The CDR3 totals 15 residues. Germline values: CDR1 SGHNT, CDR2 YENEEA. Trimming shortened V by 2 bases and J by 10 bases, and 18 bases separated the two germline ends. CDR3: CASSLLTGTLGEQFF. The CDR3 DNA follows: TGTGCCAGCAGCTTATTAACGGGTACACTCGGAGAGCAGTTCTTC.

This chain connects TRBV5-1 to TRBJ1-1; D is possibly TRBD1 (5 bases). The CDR3 has 15 residues. The germline CDR1 and CDR2 sequences are SGHRS and YFSETQ. V was pared by 8 bases and J by 7 bases, with 24 bases between. As DNA, the CDR3 is TGCGCCAGTCTCCAAGGGACCGCGGGATCGGGTGAAGCTTTCTTT. The encoded protein is CASLQGTAGSGEAFF.

This sequence joins TRBV7-2 and TRBJ2-1, with D maybe TRBD2 (6 bases). This CDR3 is built from 15 residues. Trimming pared 4 bases from V and 4 bases from J, leaving 14 bases between. Germline CDR1 and CDR2: SGHTA and FQGNSA. CDR3 sequence (DNA): TGTGCCAGCAGCTCGGGGGTCGTAGGGTACAATGAGCAGTTCTTC. Its protein product is CASSSGVVGYNEQFF.

This chain uses TRBV29-1 with TRBJ2-1, with TRBD1 matching 9 bases. Germline V CDR1 and CDR2: SQVTM, ANQGSEA. This CDR3 comprises 15 residues. V lost 2 bases and J lost 7; bases outside the gene matches: 9. This CDR3 is CSVESDRGFSNEQFF. In nucleotides, the CDR3 is TGCAGCGTTGAATCGGACAGGGGATTTAGTAATGAGCAGTTCTTC.

This clone has a handful of counts. The chain employs TRBV4-1 and TRBJ2-2; D unclear. This CDR3 contains 15 residues. In germline, CDR1 is MGHRA, CDR2 YSYEKL. Trimming stripped 1 base from V and 6 bases from J, with 12 bases between. The CDR3 region is CASSQGFVLAGELFF. The CDR3 DNA reads TGCGCCAGCAGCCAAGGATTCGTACTTGCCGGGGAGCTGTTTTTT.

The chain couples TRBV6-5 to TRBJ2-3; 8 bases agree with TRBD2. Per the germline V gene, CDR1 is MNHEY and CDR2 is SVGAGI. With V trimmed by 6 bases and J by 2 bases, 4 bases remained unmatched. CDR3 length: 14 amino acids. The CDR3 bases are TGTGCCAGCAGCACTAGCGGCCACACAGATACGCAGTATTTT. Residues: CASSTSGHTDTQYF.

This chain connects TRBV27 to TRBJ2-1; 9 bases match TRBD1. The CDR3 runs 15 residues. With 5 bases clipped from V and 1 base from J, the junction kept 3 bases outside the gene matches. Germline V gene sequence: CDR1 MNHEY, CDR2 SMNVEV (reference sequence). The DNA of the CDR3 is TGTGCCAGCAGTACAGGACAGGGGTCCTACAATGAGCAGTTCTTC. This encodes CASSTGQGSYNEQFF.

The rearrangement joins TRBV29-1 to TRBJ2-7, with a tentative D call TRBD2 (6 bases). The CDR3 has 13 residues. Germline assignment: CDR1 SQVTM and CDR2 ANQGSEA. V dropped 4 bases and J dropped 5 bases, with 15 bases sitting between them. The CDR3 DNA follows: TGCAGCGTTGGGCCCGGGGGTGGTGACGAGCAGTACTTC. Its protein product is CSVGPGGGDEQYF.

Turning to this clone: The identical CDR3 is also encoded by other nucleotide sequences in the sample. The V and J genes are TRBV6-5 and TRBJ1-2, with D maybe TRBD1 (5 bases). CDR1 and CDR2 from the germline V gene are MNHEY and SVGAGI. V was shortened by 5 bases and J by 4 bases, with 11 bases between the two germline ends. The CDR3 runs to 13 residues. This chain's CDR3 is CASSPRDSYGYTF. CDR3 coding DNA: TGTGCCAGCAGTCCCCGGGACTCCTATGGCTACACCTTC.

In this sample, this clone turned up a few times. The gene calls are TRBV7-2 and TRBJ1-1, with TRBD1 identical over 8 bases. CDR3 size: 18 residues. J lost 4 bases, V lost 3 bases, and 16 bases had no gene match. Germline CDR1 SGHTA, CDR2 FQGNSA. CDR3 protein: CASSFGTGLSSSGTEAFF. The CDR3 DNA is TGTGCCAGCAGCTTTGGGACAGGACTATCATCGTCGGGCACTGAAGCTTTCTTT.

This clone was picked up a small number of times. This sequence joins TRBV5-1 and TRBJ1-1; no reliable D call. Looked up from germline, CDR1 is SGHRS and CDR2 is YFSETQ. V gave up 7 bases and J gave up 4 bases, with 14 bases separating them. CDR3 length: 13 amino acids. The CDR3 protein is CASAIGASTEAFF. CDR3 nucleotides: TGCGCCAGCGCCATAGGAGCAAGCACTGAAGCTTTCTTT.

The genes are TRBV7-9 and TRBJ2-1; no firm D call. V was cut by 2 bases and J by 5 bases, with 7 bases left in between. The CDR3 runs 13 residues. Germline V gives CDR1 SEHNR, CDR2 FQNEAQ (reference sequence). The CDR3 region is CASSLNVDNEQFF. CDR3 nucleotides: TGTGCCAGCAGCTTAAATGTCGACAATGAGCAGTTCTTC.